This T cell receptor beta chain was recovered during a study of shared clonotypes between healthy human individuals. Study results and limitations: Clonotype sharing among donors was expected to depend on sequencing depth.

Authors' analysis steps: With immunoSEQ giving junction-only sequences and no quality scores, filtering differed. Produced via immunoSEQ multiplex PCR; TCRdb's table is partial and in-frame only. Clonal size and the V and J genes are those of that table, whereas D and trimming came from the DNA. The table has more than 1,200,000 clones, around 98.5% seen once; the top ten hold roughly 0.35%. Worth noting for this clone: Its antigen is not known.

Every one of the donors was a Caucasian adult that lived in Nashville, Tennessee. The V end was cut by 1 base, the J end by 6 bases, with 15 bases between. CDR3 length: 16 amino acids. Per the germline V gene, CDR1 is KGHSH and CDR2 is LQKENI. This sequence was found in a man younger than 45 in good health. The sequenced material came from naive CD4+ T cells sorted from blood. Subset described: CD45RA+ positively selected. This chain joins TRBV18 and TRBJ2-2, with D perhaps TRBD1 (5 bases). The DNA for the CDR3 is TGTGCCAGCTCACCACGAAGGGGCGGCAATGCCGGGGAGCTGTTTTTT. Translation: CASSPRRGGNAGELFF.